Presented here are 30 T cell receptor beta chains from one specimen sequenced in a study of blood T cell repertoires in COVID-19. Repertoires were generated with immunoSEQ multiplex PCR, while TCRdb's copy carries only in-frame clones and drops some. The data show 90,000 to 150,000 clones, with about 85% seen just once and under 13% held by the top ten. Sequencing used peripheral blood. The receptors were sampled from an elderly man with acute or convalescent COVID-19.

The chain carries TRBV11-2 and TRBJ2-5; no clear D gene. The CDR3 has 13 amino acids. Per germline, CDR1 SGHAT and CDR2 FQNNGV. V was cut by 1 base and J by 5 bases, with 8 bases left in between. The CDR3, as DNA: TGTGCCAGCAGCTTAGGTGGTGAGGAGACCCAGTACTTC. It encodes CASSLGGEETQYF. Variable domain in full (rest from reference TRBV11-2 and TRBJ2-5): EAGVAQSPRYKIIEKRQSVAFWCNPISGHATLYWYQQILGQGPKLLIQFQNNGVVDDSQLPKDRFSAERLKGVDSTLKIQPAKLEDSAVYLCASSLGGEETQYFGPGTRLLVL.

The chain recombines TRBV5-1 with TRBJ2-1; D perhaps matches TRBD1 (6 bases). Per the germline V gene, CDR1 is SGHRS and CDR2 is YFSETQ. CDR3 length: 15 amino acids. Trimming removed 2 bases at V and 11 bases at J, with 20 bases between. CDR3 in amino acids: CASSFNGELGTKQFF. For the CDR3, the DNA is TGCGCCAGCAGCTTCAATGGTGAATTAGGGACAAAGCAGTTCTTC.

This clone has a single count. V and J are TRBV12-2 and TRBJ2-7; TRBD1, the D gene given by the table, was not confirmed from the DNA. TRBV12-2 is given as a pseudogene. This CDR3 comprises 15 residues. CDR3 DNA sequence: TGTGCAAGTCGCCCTGGGACAGCTCTAGCCTACGAGCAGTACTTC. Translating it yields CASRPGTALAYEQYF.

The V gene is TRBV9, the J gene TRBJ2-2, with TRBD2 matching over 14 bases. V lost 4 bases and J lost 6; bases outside the gene matches: 5. CDR3 length: 16 amino acids. Germline CDR1 and CDR2: SGDLS and YYNGEE. For the CDR3, the DNA is TGTGCCAGCAGCACTTGGACTAGCGGGAGGTCCGGGGAGCTGTTTTTT. This encodes CASSTWTSGRSGELFF.

The V and J genes are TRBV19 and TRBJ2-2; D is possibly TRBD1 (5 bases). CDR1 LNHDA and CDR2 SQIVND come from the germline V gene (reference sequence). CDR3 length: 13 amino acids. V was clipped by 10 bases and J by 1 base, with 10 bases between them. The CDR3 bases are TGTGCCATTCAGGGTTTGAACACCGGGGAGCTGTTTTTT. Encoded protein: CAIQGLNTGELFF.

The chain is built from TRBV19 and TRBJ1-2; 10 bases align to TRBD1. Looked up from germline, CDR1 is LNHDA and CDR2 is SQIVND (reference sequence). J was trimmed by 4 bases and V by 6 bases; bases with no gene match: 5. This CDR3 has 14 amino acids. Here the CDR3 DNA reads TGTGCCAGTAGCCCGGGACAGGGGAGCTATGGCTACACCTTC. Protein product: CASSPGQGSYGYTF.

In this sample, this clone turned up a few times. The gene calls are TRBV28 and TRBJ1-5, with a weak D call TRBD1 (6 bases). The CDR3 runs to 18 residues. The ends were cut back, 3 bases at V and 3 bases at J, with 21 bases in the middle. Per germline, CDR1 MDHEN and CDR2 SYDVKM. This CDR3 is CASSLLYRESPANQPQHF. In DNA form, the CDR3 reads TGTGCCAGCAGTTTGCTCTACAGGGAATCCCCTGCCAATCAGCCCCAGCATTTT. Full variable domain (rest looked up from reference TRBV28 and TRBJ1-5): DVKVTQSSRYLVKRTGEKVFLECVQDMDHENMFWYRQDPGLGLRLIYFSYDVKMKEKGDIPEGYSVSREKKERFSLILESASTNQTSMYLCASSLLYRESPANQPQHFGDGTRLSIL.

This chain joins TRBV5-1 and TRBJ2-7, with 9 bases that match TRBD1. The trim removed 3 bases at V and 4 bases at J, leaving 11 bases unmatched. The CDR3 is 16 residues long. The germline V gene encodes CDR1 SGHRS and CDR2 YFSETQ. CDR3 DNA sequence: TGCGCCAGCAGCTATTACGGGACAGGGCCACCTTACGAGCAGTACTTC. Translating gives CASSYYGTGPPYEQYF.

V and J are TRBV18 and TRBJ1-4; 7 nucleotides match TRBD1. V was clipped by 4 bases and J by 4 bases; unmatched bases: 3. Germline CDR1 and CDR2: KGHSH and LQKENI. This CDR3 has 14 amino acids. The DNA of the CDR3 is TGTGCCAGCTCACGGACAGGCATTAATGAAAAACTGTTTTTT. Translated: CASSRTGINEKLFF.

CDR3 nucleotide sequence: TGCGCCAGCAGCAGGAGGGACCAGTCAAGGACAGGGTCCTACGAGCAGTACTTC. Its translation is CASSRRDQSRTGSYEQYF. The chain employs TRBV5-1 and TRBJ2-7, with 8 bases aligning to TRBD1. This CDR3 has 18 amino acids. The V and J ends lost 4 bases and 1 base, in that order; junction bases with no gene match: 16. Germline values: CDR1 SGHRS, CDR2 YFSETQ.

The gene calls are TRBV28 and TRBJ1-1; D is unresolved. The CDR3 extends over 13 amino acids. CDR1 and CDR2 from the germline V gene are MDHEN and SYDVKM. V was clipped by 7 bases and J by 5 bases, with 14 bases between them. Written as DNA, the CDR3 is TGTGCCAGCACCCGCCGGGGAGGGACTGAAGCTTTCTTT. Its translation is CASTRRGGTEAFF.

The CDR3 sequence: CASGSQALSPQHF. The CDR3 coding sequence is TGTGCCAGCGGTAGTCAGGCCTTATCGCCCCAGCATTTT. The V gene is TRBV27, the J gene TRBJ1-5; D is undetermined. The CDR3 length is 13 residues. Between the trimmed V and J ends, which lost 8 bases and 9 bases, there was a span of 17 bases. Germline loops: CDR1 MNHEY, CDR2 SMNVEV (reference sequence).

V and J are TRBV5-1 and TRBJ1-2; the match to TRBD1 covers 7 bases. Germline trimming cut 4 bases from V and 9 bases from J; bases unmatched to any gene: 15. The CDR3 is 15 amino acids. Per the germline V gene, CDR1 is SGHRS and CDR2 is YFSETQ. CDR3 in DNA: TGCGCCAGCAGCCTTTTAGGGGACAGCGTGGGAAGCTACACCTTC. Translation: CASSLLGDSVGSYTF.

The rearrangement uses TRBV7-9 and TRBJ2-6; TRBD2 matches 13 bases. Germline loops: CDR1 SEHNR, CDR2 FQNEAQ (reference sequence). The trim removed 4 bases at V and 4 bases at J, leaving 7 bases unmatched. The CDR3 consists of 18 residues. CDR3 DNA sequence: TGTGCCAGCAGCTCGCTGACTAGCGGGGGGACGGGGGCCAACGTCCTGACTTTC. It is translated as CASSSLTSGGTGANVLTF. Drawing the rest from reference TRBV7-9 and TRBJ2-6, the complete variable domain is DTGVSQNPRHKITKRGQNVTFRCDPISEHNRLYWYRQTLGQGPEFLTYFQNEAQLEKSRLLSDRFSAERPKGSFSTLEIQRTEQGDSAMYLCASSSLTSGGTGANVLTFGAGSRLTVL.

The chain uses TRBV6-4 and TRBJ2-1; TRBD2 aligns across 11 bases. This CDR3 contains 14 residues. The V gene's germline CDR1 is MRHNA and CDR2 SNTAGT. Trimming took 5 bases from V and 8 from J; bases not matched to a gene: 5. In DNA form, the CDR3 reads TGTGCCAGCAGTCTAGCGGGGGGTTATGATGAGCAGTTCTTC. Residues: CASSLAGGYDEQFF.

This chain uses TRBV9 with TRBJ2-1; no clear D gene. This CDR3 contains 14 residues. V gave up 0 bases and J gave up 4 bases, with 8 bases separating them. The germline CDR1 and CDR2 sequences are SGDLS and YYNGEE. This CDR3 reads CASSVDSLYNEQFF. CDR3 DNA: TGTGCCAGCAGCGTAGACAGTCTATACAATGAGCAGTTCTTC.

V is TRBV11-2 and J is TRBJ1-3; tentative D call: TRBD1 (5 bases). The length of the CDR3 is 14 residues. Trimming took 7 bases from V and 0 from J, leaving 10 bases between them. The germline V gene has CDR1 SGHAT and CDR2 FQNNGV. CDR3 loop: CASTDRSSGNTIYF. The CDR3 DNA reads as TGTGCCAGCACCGACAGAAGCTCTGGAAACACCATATATTTT.

This clone was observed a few times. V is TRBV10-3 and J is TRBJ2-7, with TRBD2 matching over 11 bases. V gave up 6 bases and J gave up 0 bases; unmatched junction bases: 7. CDR1 is ENHRY and CDR2 is SYGVKD in the germline V gene. The CDR3 runs 16 residues. The CDR3 DNA sequence: TGTGCCATCAGCCGGGGACTAGCGGTTAGCTCCTACGAGCAGTACTTC. The encoded protein is CAISRGLAVSSYEQYF.

The chain links TRBV7-3 to TRBJ1-6; no reliable D call. The germline V gene has CDR1 SGHTA and CDR2 FQGTGA. CDR3 length: 12 amino acids. With 5 bases removed from V and 7 bases from J, the gap between germline ends came to 6 bases. CDR3: CASSAGNSPLHF. The CDR3 DNA reads as TGTGCCAGCAGCGCGGGGAATTCACCCCTCCACTTT.

V and J are TRBV2 and TRBJ2-7, with 8 bases aligning to TRBD1. With 6 bases clipped from V and 6 bases from J, the junction kept 4 bases outside the gene matches. This CDR3 is 12 amino acids long. CDR1 and CDR2 from the germline V gene are SNHLY and FYNNEI. In DNA, the CDR3 is TGTGCCAGCAGCGGACAGGGTTCCGAGCAGTACTTC. It codes for CASSGQGSEQYF.

The CDR3 DNA reads as TGTGCCAGCAGCTTACAGTCGTCTAATGAAAAACTGTTTTTT. Translation gives CASSLQSSNEKLFF. This chain connects TRBV7-9 to TRBJ1-4; no reliable D call. V was clipped by 2 bases and J by 3 bases, with 7 bases between them. This CDR3 is built from 14 residues. Per the germline V gene, CDR1 is SEHNR and CDR2 is FQNEAQ (reference sequence).

This clone came up a few times. V is TRBV3-1 (or the pseudogene TRBV3-2) and J is TRBJ1-2; the D gene is possibly TRBD1 (6 bases). CDR3 size: 14 residues. V was cut by 1 base and J by 3 bases, with 9 bases left in between. The germline CDR1 and CDR2 sequences are LGHDT and YNNKEL (reference sequence). CDR3: CASSQVDSDYGYTF. The CDR3 DNA follows: TGTGCCAGCAGCCAAGTGGACAGTGACTATGGCTACACCTTC.

This chain connects TRBV6-5 to TRBJ2-7, with 8 bases aligning to TRBD2. Trimming cost V 7 bases and J 7 bases; bases outside gene matches: 9. The CDR3 totals 13 residues. Germline V gene sequence: CDR1 MNHEY, CDR2 SVGAGI. CDR3 region: CASIATGGGEQYF. The CDR3 nucleotides are TGTGCCAGCATAGCGACGGGAGGGGGGGAGCAGTACTTC.

The chain carries TRBV25-1 and TRBJ2-5; possibly TRBD2 for D (6 bases). This CDR3 has 13 amino acids. Per germline, CDR1 MGHDK and CDR2 SYGVNS. Trimming cost V 2 bases and J 4 bases, with 8 bases left between them. CDR3 region: CASSEGGRETQYF. The CDR3 DNA follows: TGTGCCAGCAGTGAAGGAGGGCGAGAGACCCAGTACTTC.

The J gene is TRBJ2-3, the V gene TRBV28, with 7 bases matching TRBD1. The ends lost 11 bases at V and 6 bases at J; junction bases unmatched: 8. Per the germline V gene, CDR1 is MDHEN and CDR2 is SYDVKM. The CDR3 consists of 12 residues. CDR3 nucleotide sequence: TGTGCCCATCAAGGGGGCAGGGATACGCAGTATTTT. Translated: CAHQGGRDTQYF.

This chain uses TRBV6-2 or TRBV6-3 with TRBJ2-1; 10 bases align to TRBD1. Germline trimming cut 5 bases from V and 9 bases from J; bases unmatched to any gene: 10. Germline-derived CDR1 and CDR2 are MNHEY and SVGEGT. The CDR3 length is 15 residues. This CDR3 is CASSPRDRGVGEQFF. The CDR3 DNA sequence: TGTGCCAGCAGTCCCCGGGACAGGGGTGTCGGTGAGCAGTTCTTC.

This chain uses TRBV9 with TRBJ1-3, with D uncertain. CDR1 is SGDLS, CDR2 YYNGEE, per germline. Trimming left V 0 bases short and J 0 bases short, with 10 bases between. This CDR3 contains 16 residues. The CDR3 reads CASSVAPGASGNTIYF. CDR3 nucleotides: TGTGCCAGCAGCGTAGCTCCGGGAGCCTCTGGAAACACCATATATTTT.

This rearrangement joins TRBV18 to TRBJ1-2; D might be TRBD1 (6 bases). CDR1 and CDR2 from the germline V gene are KGHSH and LQKENI. CDR3 length: 14 amino acids. Trimming took 4 bases from V and 5 from J, leaving 14 bases between them. The CDR3 sequence is CASSLAGAIYGYTF. CDR3 nucleotides: TGTGCCAGCTCACTAGCAGGGGCGATATATGGCTACACCTTC.

This sequence joins TRBV5-1 and TRBJ2-7, with D perhaps TRBD1 (6 bases). The CDR3 contains 14 residues. Trimming shortened V by 0 bases and J by 5 bases, and 12 bases separated the two germline ends. The germline CDR1 and CDR2 sequences are SGHRS and YFSETQ. The CDR3: CASSLGAGVDEQYF. CDR3 in DNA: TGCGCCAGCAGCTTGGGTGCAGGGGTTGACGAGCAGTACTTC.

This clone was picked up many times. The chain links TRBV10-3 to TRBJ2-3; 15 nucleotides match TRBD2. The CDR3 contains 12 residues. Looked up from germline, CDR1 is ENHRY and CDR2 is SYGVKD. The CDR3 nucleotides are TGTGGGACTAGCGGGGGGGAGGGTACGCAGTATTTT. This codes for CGTSGGEGTQYF.